These 24 T cell receptor beta chains were all obtained from the same sample, sequenced in a study of OX40 agonist ivuxolimab in advanced cancers. The method was immunoSEQ multiplex PCR; TCRdb's version includes in-frame clones alone and lacks a portion of them. The sample includes 90,000 to 120,000 clones, around 93% of them seen just once. The sample here was CD4+ or CD8+ T cells sorted from blood, taken in a trial of the OX40 agonist ivuxolimab. These TCRs come from an adult with an advanced solid tumor such as melanoma, head and neck, liver or kidney cancer.

This chain joins TRBV10-3 and TRBJ1-4, with 8 bases that match TRBD1. The germline V gene has CDR1 ENHRY and CDR2 SYGVKD. This CDR3 is 14 amino acids long. V lost 2 bases to trimming and J lost 7 bases; unmatched junction nucleotides: 3. CDR3 loop: CAISEGQGSEKLFF. The CDR3 DNA reads TGTGCCATCAGTGAGGGACAGGGAAGTGAAAAACTGTTTTTT.

The V and J genes are TRBV11-3 and TRBJ2-7; the match to TRBD1 covers 9 bases. The CDR3 totals 15 residues. J was trimmed by 4 bases and V by 2 bases; bases with no gene match: 6. The V gene's germline CDR1 is SGHNT and CDR2 YENEEA. CDR3 nucleotides: TGTGCCAGCAGCTTACAACAGGGGGCGAGGTACGAGCAGTACTTC. This translates into CASSLQQGARYEQYF.

The DNA for the CDR3 is TGTGCCAGCAGCGTCACTAGAGGGGAGACCCAGTACTTC. Translating gives CASSVTRGETQYF. V gene TRBV2 combines with J gene TRBJ2-5, with a tentative D call TRBD2 (5 bases). V lost 6 bases and J lost 5, with 13 bases in between. CDR1 is SNHLY, CDR2 FYNNEI, per germline. The CDR3 sequence is 13 residues long.

The chain couples TRBV7-3 to TRBJ2-2; TRBD1 agrees at 8 bases. Germline loops: CDR1 SGHTA, CDR2 FQGTGA. The CDR3 is 15 residues long. Germline trimming cut 4 bases from V and 8 bases from J; bases unmatched to any gene: 9. This CDR3 reads CASSSLGRGRGELFF. The DNA for the CDR3 is TGTGCCAGCAGCTCCCTGGGCAGGGGGCGGGGGGAGCTGTTTTTT.

CDR3 amino acids: CASRGTGTLSTDTQYF. CDR3 in DNA: TGTGCCAGTAGGGGGACAGGAACCCTCAGCACAGATACGCAGTATTTT. V is TRBV19 and J is TRBJ2-3; 8 bases align to TRBD1. The CDR3 length is 16 residues. After removal of 6 bases from V and 0 bases from J, the junction contained 8 bases not matched to a gene. The germline gives CDR1 LNHDA, CDR2 SQIVND (reference sequence).

V usage is TRBV6-6 and J usage is TRBJ1-6; D possibly corresponds to TRBD1 (5 bases). Trimming took 2 bases from V and 6 from J, leaving 5 bases between them. The CDR3 has 13 amino acids. Germline V lookup: CDR1 MNHNY, CDR2 SVGAGI (reference sequence). The CDR3 DNA reads as TGTGCCAGCAGTTACGACAGTAATTCACCCCTCCACTTT. Translating gives CASSYDSNSPLHF.

In its sample, this clone was seen once. The CDR3 loop is CASRNPSGGPTGELFF. The CDR3 nucleotides read TGTGCCAGCAGGAACCCGAGCGGGGGGCCCACCGGGGAGCTGTTTTTT. V is TRBV25-1 and J is TRBJ2-2, with 9 bases fitting TRBD2. The CDR3 totals 16 residues. V lost 6 bases and J lost 4; bases outside the gene matches: 9. CDR1 and CDR2 (germline): MGHDK, SYGVNS.

The chain employs TRBV7-2 and TRBJ2-5, with D perhaps TRBD2 (6 bases). The CDR3 consists of 16 residues. Germline V CDR1 and CDR2: SGHTA, FQGNSA. V lost 0 bases and J lost 4, with 15 bases in between. CDR3 nucleotides: TGTGCCAGCAGCTTAGCGCGCGGGACCCTTCCAGAGACCCAGTACTTC. Translation gives CASSLARGTLPETQYF.

In its sample, this clone was seen once. This chain connects TRBV6-1 to TRBJ1-2; D not resolved. The V gene's germline CDR1 is MNHNS and CDR2 SASEGT. Trimming took 4 bases from V and 4 from J, leaving 10 bases between them. This CDR3 has 13 residues. CDR3 nucleotides: TGTGCCAGCAGTGCCTCAGGAGTCTATGGCTACACCTTC. Residues: CASSASGVYGYTF.

Note on this clone: One end of the junction fails to match germline, which may point to a read error. The rearrangement links TRBV19 to TRBJ2-7; 9 bases are shared with TRBD2. Germline CDR1 is LNHDA and CDR2 is SQIVND (reference sequence). The CDR3 is made up of 14 amino acids. This chain's CDR3 is CASSTSGQTYEQYF. The CDR3 DNA sequence: TGTGCCAGCAGTACTAGCGGGCAAACCTACGAGCAGTACTTC. The full variable domain, completed using reference TRBV19 and TRBJ2-7, is DGGITQSPKYLFRKEGQNVTLSCEQNLNHDAMYWYRQDPGQGLRLIYYSQIVNDFQKGDIAEGYSVSREKKESFPLTVTSAQKNPTAFYLCASSTSGQTYEQYFGPGTRLTVT.

As DNA, the CDR3 is TGTGCCCTTCCGGGACAGGGTTTGGGGTCCGGGGAGCTGTTTTTT. This translates into CALPGQGLGSGELFF. The chain has TRBV30 and TRBJ2-2; 9 positions match TRBD1. There are 15 residues in the CDR3. The germline CDR1 and CDR2 sequences are GTSNPN and SVGIG (reference sequence). J lost 6 bases, V lost 8 bases, and 13 bases had no gene match.

This chain uses TRBV6-6 with TRBJ2-3; either TRBD1 or TRBD2 may fit D (6 bases each). The CDR3 sequence is 15 residues long. Per the germline V gene, CDR1 is MNHNY and CDR2 is SVGAGI (reference sequence). Between the trimmed V and J ends, which lost 6 bases and 6 bases, there was a span of 19 bases. The CDR3 is CASSPTRWGADTQYF. As DNA, the CDR3 is TGTGCCAGCAGCCCCACGAGATGGGGGGCTGATACGCAGTATTTT.

The V call is TRBV6-5, the J call TRBJ1-2, with 8 bases aligning to TRBD1. J was trimmed by 10 bases and V by 5 bases; bases with no gene match: 12. Germline V gene lookup returns CDR1 MNHEY and CDR2 SVGAGI. CDR3 length equals 14 residues. The CDR3 here is CASSEVYRGTNYTF. The DNA for the CDR3 is TGTGCCAGCAGTGAAGTGTACAGGGGGACCAACTACACCTTC.

The rearrangement uses TRBV7-9 and TRBJ2-1; D possibly corresponds to TRBD1 (5 bases). CDR1 and CDR2 (germline): SEHNR, FQNEAQ (reference sequence). This CDR3 region has 15 residues. Trimming pared 2 bases from V and 9 bases from J, leaving 17 bases between. CDR3 protein: CASSLQDSLRGEQFF. The CDR3 nucleotides read TGTGCCAGCAGCTTACAAGACAGCCTTAGAGGTGAGCAGTTCTTC.

The genes are TRBV7-9 and TRBJ2-1; 7 nucleotides match TRBD2. V shed 5 bases, J shed 5 bases, and the junction held 3 bases outside the gene matches. The CDR3 runs 13 residues. CDR1 is SEHNR, CDR2 FQNEAQ, per germline (reference sequence). The CDR3 coding sequence is TGTGCCAGCAGCCTAGGACTAGACAATGAGCAGTTCTTC. Its protein is CASSLGLDNEQFF.

This clone was detected only a few times. The J gene is TRBJ1-6, the V gene TRBV10-2; unclear D gene. Trimming cost V 2 bases and J 12 bases, with 14 bases left between them. CDR1 is WSHSY and CDR2 is SAAADI in the germline V gene. The CDR3 loop spans 14 amino acids. The CDR3 is CASSEPGAGGPLHF. The CDR3 DNA sequence: TGCGCCAGCAGTGAGCCAGGTGCCGGTGGACCCCTCCACTTT.

The chain carries TRBV5-1 and TRBJ2-5; D might be TRBD2 (6 bases). Trimming removed 3 bases at V and 5 bases at J, with 14 bases between. In germline, CDR1 is SGHRS, CDR2 YFSETQ. The CDR3 is 14 residues long. CDR3 residues: CASSSGGARETQYF. Written as DNA, the CDR3 is TGCGCCAGCAGCTCCGGCGGGGCCCGGGAGACCCAGTACTTC.

The rearrangement links TRBV6-1 to TRBJ2-5, with D perhaps matching TRBD1 (6 bases). V shed 2 bases and J shed 2 bases, with 12 bases lying between them. CDR3 length: 15 residues. Germline-derived CDR1 and CDR2 are MNHNS and SASEGT. This CDR3 is CASSEFGTQQETQYF. Written as DNA, the CDR3 is TGTGCCAGCAGTGAATTTGGGACACAACAAGAGACCCAGTACTTC.

The chain joins TRBV5-4 to TRBJ2-1, with TRBD1 identical over 9 bases. Germline CDR1 and CDR2: SGHNT and YYREEE (reference sequence). The CDR3 runs to 14 residues. The trim removed 4 bases at V and 3 bases at J, leaving 2 bases unmatched. For the CDR3, the DNA is TGTGCCAGCAGCCAGGGACAGGGCTACAATGAGCAGTTCTTC. Its protein is CASSQGQGYNEQFF.

The V gene is TRBV30, the J gene TRBJ2-1; 10 nucleotides agree with TRBD2. V was clipped by 0 bases and J by 8 bases; unmatched bases: 7. Germline V gene lookup returns CDR1 GTSNPN and CDR2 SVGIG (reference sequence). The CDR3 covers 15 residues. The DNA of the CDR3 is TGTGCCTGGAGTGTAGGTCCTAGCGGGAGCTATGAGCAGTTCTTC. It is translated as CAWSVGPSGSYEQFF.

The chain has TRBV6-6 and TRBJ2-7; D may be TRBD1 (5 bases). The length of the CDR3 is 13 residues. Germline-derived CDR1 and CDR2 are MNHNY and SVGAGI (reference sequence). V was clipped by 4 bases and J by 5 bases, with 12 bases between them. CDR3 loop: CASSSSRVDEQYF. DNA for the CDR3: TGTGCCAGCAGTTCTTCCAGGGTGGACGAGCAGTACTTC.

The chain joins TRBV7-2 to TRBJ2-5; 10 nucleotides match TRBD2. The CDR3 sequence is 18 residues long. V shed 0 bases, J shed 2 bases, and the junction held 9 bases outside the gene matches. Germline V gene sequence: CDR1 SGHTA, CDR2 FQGNSA. CDR3 coding DNA: TGTGCCAGCAGCTTAGCTTCCAGCGGGGGGGCCAGGCAAGAGACCCAGTACTTC. Translating it yields CASSLASSGGARQETQYF.

This sequence joins TRBV30 and TRBJ1-6; perhaps TRBD1 as D (6 bases). V gave up 1 base and J gave up 3 bases, with 13 bases separating them. Germline CDR1 and CDR2: GTSNPN and SVGIG (reference sequence). This CDR3 has 16 residues. This CDR3 reads CAWSAARGDYNSPLHF. The CDR3 DNA reads as TGTGCCTGGAGTGCAGCTAGGGGGGACTATAATTCACCCCTCCACTTT. Supplemented by reference TRBV30 and TRBJ1-6, the full variable domain reads SQTIHQWPATLVQPVGSPLSLECTVEGTSNPNLYWYRQAAGRGLQLLFYSVGIGQISSEVPQNLSASRPQDRQFILSSKKLLLSDSGFYLCAWSAARGDYNSPLHFGNGTRLTVT.

The V gene is TRBV19, the J gene TRBJ2-5, with D possibly TRBD2 on 6 matching bases. The V gene's germline CDR1 is LNHDA and CDR2 SQIVND (reference sequence). Trimming removed 3 bases from V and 2 bases from J, with 10 bases in between. The CDR3 sequence is 14 residues long. This CDR3 reads CASSIGGNQETQYF. The CDR3 DNA follows: TGTGCCAGTAGTATTGGGGGGAATCAAGAGACCCAGTACTTC.